Listed here are 2 T cell receptor beta chains from one sample, sequenced in a study of T-cell memory formation after mild COVID-19. TCRdb fed the 5' RACE reads into MiXCR, producing one record per CDR3 protein. The sample has 350,000 to 450,000 distinct CDR3 sequences, 28% seen once. The material sequenced was PBMCs or a T cell subset sorted from them (not recorded which). Receptor source: an adult woman who had mild COVID-19 (a few samples of this study predate the infection). Cell type and time point are not known.

This clonotype was seen a handful of times. The gene calls are TRBV12-3 or TRBV12-4 and TRBJ2-7; a possible D gene is TRBD2 (5 bases). The CDR3 length is 16 residues. Trimming took off 6 bases at V and 4 bases at J, with 22 bases between the two ends. The DNA of the CDR3 is TGTGCCAGCAGCAACTTAGGGAGTGCTCAGGTATACGAGCAGTACTTC. Translation gives CASSNLGSAQVYEQYF.

This clonotype was seen more than once but under ten times. The chain links TRBV6-2 or TRBV6-3 to TRBJ2-1; 11 bases align to TRBD2. Germline trimming cut 5 bases from V and 5 bases from J; bases unmatched to any gene: 8. This CDR3 is 16 amino acids long. Per the germline V gene, CDR1 is MNHEY and CDR2 is SVGEGT. The CDR3 DNA sequence: TGTGCCAGCAGTGCACTACTAGCGGGAGTCCACAATGAGCAGTTCTTC. Translation: CASSALLAGVHNEQFF.